The clone carrying this T cell receptor beta chain was detected a few times. In the original processing: Researchers report that nucleated cell counts were estimated from reference gene primer amplification. The repertoire was sequenced with immunoSEQ multiplex PCR; TCRdb's copy has only in-frame clones and lacks some. V and J calls and clone size are those listed in that table; D and trimming were worked out from the DNA. The repertoire holds over 100,000 clones, with 60% to 75% as singletons. Germline values: CDR1 MGHDK, CDR2 SYGVNS. Trimming left V 3 bases short and J 1 base short, with 9 bases between. The CDR3 sequence is 14 residues long. This sample is part of a study of blood T cell repertoires in COVID-19.

The receptor comes from a woman in her seventies with acute or convalescent COVID-19. V and J are TRBV25-1 and TRBJ2-5; D unresolved. The specimen sequenced was peripheral blood. CDR3 loop: CASSDYTSQETQYF. The CDR3 DNA follows: TGTGCCAGCAGTGATTACACCTCCCAAGAGACCCAGTACTTC.